What follows are 32 T cell receptor beta chains derived from one specimen sequenced in a study of shared clonotypes between healthy human individuals. The method was immunoSEQ multiplex PCR; TCRdb's version includes in-frame clones alone and lacks a portion of them. The sample yields just over 2,000,000 clones, about 95% seen once. The sample consisted of naive CD4+ T cells sorted from blood. The subset was: CD45RA+ positively selected. These receptors originate from a young man in good health.

To note about this clone: Other nucleotide sequences in the sample specify the same CDR3. This chain connects TRBV18 to TRBJ1-3; possibly TRBD1 for D (6 bases). Trimming took 3 bases from V and 2 from J, leaving 8 bases between them. CDR1 and CDR2 (germline): KGHSH, LQKENI. The CDR3 has 14 residues. The CDR3 DNA follows: TGTGCCAGCTCACCGAACAGGGCTGGAAACACCATATATTTT. Its translation is CASSPNRAGNTIYF.

About this clone: The identical CDR3 is also encoded by other nucleotide sequences in the sample. This chain links TRBV5-1 with TRBJ2-3, with 8 bases that match TRBD1. Germline V gene sequence: CDR1 SGHRS, CDR2 YFSETQ. The CDR3 runs 15 residues. V was pared by 5 bases and J by 3 bases, with 8 bases of the junction left unmatched. The CDR3 coding sequence is TGCGCCAGCAGTCTAGACAGGGGACATACAGATACGCAGTATTTT. It is translated as CASSLDRGHTDTQYF.

The chain uses TRBV6-5 and TRBJ2-7; 7 bases are shared with TRBD2. CDR3 length: 13 amino acids. CDR1 and CDR2 from the germline V gene are MNHEY and SVGAGI. V shed 2 bases, J shed 9 bases, and the junction held 7 bases outside the gene matches. The CDR3 nucleotides read TGTGCCAGCAGTTACGGGGGGGGAGTCGGGCAGTACTTC. It codes for CASSYGGGVGQYF.

J is TRBJ2-3 and V is TRBV9, with unresolved D. Trimming took off 1 base at V and 2 bases at J, with 8 bases between the two ends. Per germline, CDR1 SGDLS and CDR2 YYNGEE. This CDR3 is built from 14 residues. This CDR3 is CASSVTSATDTQYF. The CDR3 DNA follows: TGTGCCAGCAGCGTAACGTCCGCCACAGATACGCAGTATTTT.

The genes are TRBV5-1 and TRBJ2-1; 8 bases agree with TRBD1. The ends lost 0 bases at V and 7 bases at J; junction bases unmatched: 9. The CDR3 covers 16 residues. Germline V gene data show CDR1 as SGHRS and CDR2 as YFSETQ. The CDR3 spells CASSLGWAGGRNEQFF. CDR3 nucleotides: TGCGCCAGCAGCTTGGGGTGGGCAGGGGGCCGGAATGAGCAGTTCTTC.

The chain employs TRBV30 and TRBJ1-6; D unclear. Between the trimmed V and J ends, which lost 4 bases and 11 bases, there was a span of 15 bases. Germline CDR1 and CDR2: GTSNPN and SVGIG (reference sequence). The CDR3 is 13 residues long. CDR3 sequence reads: CAWMDGEMAPLHF. CDR3 nucleotide sequence: TGTGCCTGGATGGACGGGGAGATGGCACCCCTCCACTTT.

The J gene is TRBJ2-7, the V gene TRBV5-4, with 9 bases fitting TRBD1. CDR3 length equals 14 residues. V dropped 0 bases and J dropped 6; count of bases not matched to a gene: 4. The germline CDR1 and CDR2 sequences are SGHNT and YYREEE (reference sequence). The CDR3: CASSLEQGATEQYF. CDR3 DNA: TGTGCCAGCAGCTTGGAACAGGGGGCTACCGAGCAGTACTTC.

The chain couples TRBV4-1 to TRBJ2-7; 9 nucleotides align to TRBD1. The germline CDR1 and CDR2 sequences are MGHRA and YSYEKL. The V gene end was trimmed by 5 bases and the J gene end by 1 base; junction bases not matched to a gene: 6. The CDR3 runs to 15 residues. Written as DNA, the CDR3 is TGCGCCAGCAGCTCACCCGGGACAGGGTCCTACGAGCAGTACTTC. Protein sequence: CASSSPGTGSYEQYF.

As regards this clone: At the DNA level, this CDR3 is encoded by other sequences in the same sample as well. The chain recombines TRBV18 with TRBJ2-1; 7 positions agree with TRBD1. The CDR3 is 14 residues long. The germline gives CDR1 KGHSH, CDR2 LQKENI. Germline trimming cut 3 bases from V and 4 bases from J; bases unmatched to any gene: 3. CDR3 amino acids: CASSPGQPYNEQFF. The CDR3 region has the DNA TGTGCCAGCTCACCGGGACAGCCTTACAATGAGCAGTTCTTC.

The chain joins TRBV10-3 to TRBJ2-2, with D maybe TRBD1 (6 bases). The germline V gene encodes CDR1 ENHRY and CDR2 SYGVKD. The ends were cut back, 8 bases at V and 0 bases at J, with 10 bases in the middle. The CDR3 runs 14 residues. The CDR3 DNA is TGTGCCATCGAAGGGACACCGAACACCGGGGAGCTGTTTTTT. This translates into CAIEGTPNTGELFF.

The rearrangement uses TRBV5-1 and TRBJ1-3, with 9 nucleotides matching TRBD1. This CDR3 contains 16 residues. Germline loops: CDR1 SGHRS, CDR2 YFSETQ. Trimming removed 1 base from V and 4 bases from J; junction bases left unmatched: 6. The CDR3 region has the DNA TGCGCCAGCAGCTTGACCACAGGGGGCCGGGGAAACACCATATATTTT. Translated, it gives CASSLTTGGRGNTIYF. Supplemented by reference TRBV5-1 and TRBJ1-3, the full variable domain reads KAGVTQTPRYLIKTRGQQVTLSCSPISGHRSVSWYQQTPGQGLQFLFEYFSETQRNKGNFPGRFSGRQFSNSRSEMNVSTLELGDSALYLCASSLTTGGRGNTIYFGEGSWLTVV.

J is TRBJ2-2 and V is TRBV30; 8 bases line up with TRBD2. The CDR3 spans 14 residues. CDR1 is GTSNPN, CDR2 SVGIG, per germline (reference sequence). Germline trimming cut 3 bases from V and 6 bases from J; bases unmatched to any gene: 6. This CDR3 is CAWSQSGSAGELFF. The DNA of the CDR3 is TGTGCCTGGAGCCAAAGCGGGAGCGCCGGGGAGCTGTTTTTT.

V gene TRBV5-1 combines with J gene TRBJ1-6; D might be TRBD1 (6 bases). This CDR3 has 14 residues. Germline-derived CDR1 and CDR2 are SGHRS and YFSETQ. The V end lost 4 bases, the J end lost 9 bases, and 14 bases lay between the germline ends. This CDR3 is CASSTQQGSSPLHF. CDR3 bases: TGCGCCAGCAGCACTCAACAGGGCAGTTCACCCCTCCACTTT.

This clone was found once. Other DNA sequences in this specimen translate into the identical CDR3. The J gene is TRBJ2-3, the V gene TRBV4-2, with unresolved D. In germline, CDR1 is LGHNA, CDR2 YNFKEQ. Trimming took off 1 base at V and 2 bases at J, with 10 bases between the two ends. The length of the CDR3 is 15 residues. The CDR3 here is CASSQGGGDTDTQYF. CDR3 nucleotides: TGTGCCAGCAGCCAAGGAGGCGGCGACACAGATACGCAGTATTTT.

The genes are TRBV2 and TRBJ1-6; TRBD1 matches 7 bases. Germline V gene sequence: CDR1 SNHLY, CDR2 FYNNEI. The trim removed 6 bases at V and 8 bases at J, leaving 10 bases unmatched. The CDR3 extends over 15 amino acids. CDR3 sequence reads: CASRKKTGEYSPLHF. The CDR3 DNA is TGTGCCAGCAGGAAGAAAACAGGGGAGTATTCACCCCTCCACTTT.

This clone was counted a single time. The genes are TRBV7-9 and TRBJ1-1; a possible D gene is TRBD1 (5 bases). V shed 4 bases and J shed 6 bases, with 24 bases lying between them. CDR1 is SEHNR and CDR2 is FQNEAQ in the germline V gene (reference sequence). The CDR3 contains 17 residues. CDR3 loop: CASSWGSSGPRGAEAFF. The CDR3 DNA follows: TGTGCCAGCAGCTGGGGGTCCTCTGGGCCTCGAGGGGCTGAAGCTTTCTTT.

The V gene is TRBV6-1, the J gene TRBJ1-5; TRBD1 matches 8 bases. Trimming took 7 bases from V and 7 from J; bases not matched to a gene: 9. CDR1 and CDR2 (germline): MNHNS, SASEGT. The length of the CDR3 is 14 residues. CDR3 loop: CASKGQEGFQPQHF. For the CDR3, the DNA is TGTGCCAGCAAGGGACAGGAGGGGTTCCAGCCCCAGCATTTT.

This clone showed up just once. The V call is TRBV6-6, the J call TRBJ1-1; 9 nucleotides align to TRBD1. CDR3 length equals 13 residues. CDR1 is MNHNY and CDR2 is SVGAGI in the germline V gene (reference sequence). V shed 6 bases and J 3 bases; nucleotides not matched to a gene: 2. The DNA for the CDR3 is TGTGCCAGCAGATGGACAGGGGACACTGAAGCTTTCTTT. It specifies CASRWTGDTEAFF.

The chain has TRBV27 and TRBJ1-2; 12 bases match TRBD1. The CDR3 runs to 14 residues. Germline CDR1 MNHEY, CDR2 SMNVEV (reference sequence). The V segment lost 6 bases and the J segment 7 bases; nucleotides outside the gene matches: 6. CDR3 loop: CASRVGTGGSGYTF. The CDR3 DNA follows: TGTGCCAGCAGGGTTGGGACAGGGGGCTCTGGCTACACCTTC.

The V call is TRBV4-1, the J call TRBJ1-1; D ambiguous. CDR3 length: 13 amino acids. Trimming pared 4 bases from V and 3 bases from J, leaving 9 bases between. Per germline, CDR1 MGHRA and CDR2 YSYEKL. The DNA of the CDR3 is TGCGCCAGCAGCCGAGTTGAGGACACTGAAGCTTTCTTT. Protein: CASSRVEDTEAFF.

This clone appeared a few times. The sample contains more than one DNA sequence encoding this CDR3. V usage is TRBV5-4 and J usage is TRBJ2-6; D is undetermined. There are 14 residues in the CDR3. The germline V and J ends were trimmed by 0 bases and 1 base, with 2 bases remaining between them. Germline V gene lookup returns CDR1 SGHNT and CDR2 YYREEE (reference sequence). Written as DNA, the CDR3 is TGTGCCAGCAGCTTGGAATCTGGGGCCAACGTCCTGACTTTC. Its translation is CASSLESGANVLTF.

V usage is TRBV10-3 and J usage is TRBJ1-4, with TRBD1 matching 10 bases. J was trimmed by 6 bases and V by 2 bases; bases with no gene match: 0. CDR1 and CDR2 (germline): ENHRY, SYGVKD. The CDR3 is made up of 14 amino acids. DNA of the CDR3: TGTGCCATCAGTGAGGGACAGGGGGATGAAAAACTGTTTTTT. Amino acids: CAISEGQGDEKLFF.

The V call is TRBV6-1, the J call TRBJ1-5; no reliable D call. The CDR3 has 14 residues. From germline, CDR1 is MNHNS and CDR2 SASEGT. V was pared by 6 bases and J by 6 bases, with 15 bases between. The CDR3 DNA reads TGTGCCAGCAGAACGACCTATGGTGGTCAGCCCCAGCATTTT. Translated: CASRTTYGGQPQHF.

This chain joins TRBV9 and TRBJ2-7; the match to TRBD2 covers 8 bases. From germline, CDR1 is SGDLS and CDR2 YYNGEE. Unmatched junction bases numbered 10, after V lost 5 bases and J lost 3 bases. The CDR3 is 15 amino acids. The CDR3, as DNA: TGTGCCAGCAGTAAGGTAGCGGGGCTCAGCTACGAGCAGTACTTC. It yields the protein CASSKVAGLSYEQYF.

The J gene is TRBJ2-2, the V gene TRBV7-2; D ambiguous. The CDR3 runs to 13 residues. V lost 5 bases and J 7 bases, leaving 11 bases between the germline ends. Per the germline V gene, CDR1 is SGHTA and CDR2 is FQGNSA. For the CDR3, the DNA is TGTGCCAGCAGCGCCGTACGGATCGGGGAGCTGTTTTTT. Its protein is CASSAVRIGELFF.

V is TRBV5-1 and J is TRBJ1-1, with D maybe TRBD1 (6 bases). The CDR3 covers 15 residues. V was clipped by 0 bases and J by 2 bases, with 11 bases between them. Germline-derived CDR1 and CDR2 are SGHRS and YFSETQ. The DNA of the CDR3 is TGCGCCAGCAGCTTGGTGGGGACAATTAACACTGAAGCTTTCTTT. Its translation is CASSLVGTINTEAFF.

As DNA, the CDR3 is TGTGCCACCAGCAGAGATCGCGCTGGAACTAATGAAAAACTGTTTTTT. It specifies CATSRDRAGTNEKLFF. The gene calls are TRBV15 and TRBJ1-4; D gene uncertain. Germline CDR1 reads LNHNV; CDR2 reads YYDKDF (reference sequence). This CDR3 contains 16 residues. V lost 0 bases and J 1 base, leaving 9 bases between the germline ends.

The chain couples TRBV5-1 to TRBJ2-3; the match to TRBD2 covers 7 bases. Per germline, CDR1 SGHRS and CDR2 YFSETQ. V shed 6 bases, J shed 2 bases, and the junction held 6 bases outside the gene matches. The CDR3 loop spans 14 amino acids. The CDR3 bases are TGCGCCAGCACCTACGGGGGGTCCACAGATACGCAGTATTTT. Translating it yields CASTYGGSTDTQYF. Full variable domain (outside the CDR3, taken from reference TRBV5-1 and TRBJ2-3): KAGVTQTPRYLIKTRGQQVTLSCSPISGHRSVSWYQQTPGQGLQFLFEYFSETQRNKGNFPGRFSGRQFSNSRSEMNVSTLELGDSALYLCASTYGGSTDTQYFGPGTRLTVL.

The chain is built from TRBV6-1 and TRBJ1-2; 8 bases are shared with TRBD1. The CDR3 has 15 amino acids. J gave up 8 bases and V 6 bases, and 14 bases lay outside the gene matches. CDR1 is MNHNS, CDR2 SASEGT, per germline. Here the CDR3 DNA reads TGTGCCAGCAGCGAGGGCAGGGCAGGGGGCGTCGGCTACACCTTC. As protein: CASSEGRAGGVGYTF.

The chain couples TRBV7-9 to TRBJ2-2; D remains ambiguous. V gave up 1 base and J gave up 1 base, with 7 bases separating them. Germline loops: CDR1 SEHNR, CDR2 FQNEAQ (reference sequence). The CDR3 contains 15 residues. In DNA, the CDR3 is TGTGCCAGCAGCTTAGGGGATAGGAACACCGGGGAGCTGTTTTTT. It yields the protein CASSLGDRNTGELFF.

The rearrangement links TRBV7-9 to TRBJ1-3; D is possibly TRBD1 (5 bases). This CDR3 is built from 15 residues. Germline assignment: CDR1 SEHNR and CDR2 FQNEAQ (reference sequence). The V end was cut by 5 bases, the J end by 0 bases, with 11 bases between. In DNA, the CDR3 is TGTGCCAGCAGCCAGGGAGGAACCTCTGGAAACACCATATATTTT. Its translation is CASSQGGTSGNTIYF.

Points on this clone: An end of the junction differs from the germline gene, which may be a read error. V is TRBV25-1 and J is TRBJ1-1; possibly TRBD1 for D (6 bases). The CDR3 runs to 14 residues. CDR1 is MGHDK and CDR2 is SYGVNS in the germline V gene. CDR3: CASRPIEDGGRGIF. The CDR3 nucleotides are TGTGCCAGCAGACCTATTGAGGACGGGGGAAGGGGGATCTTT.